This T cell receptor beta chain was sequenced for a study of response to subunit inactivated influenza vaccine. TCRdb fed the RT-PCR reads into MiXCR, producing one record per CDR3 protein. Among 450,000 to 600,000 distinct CDR3 sequences, 7.6% were seen once, and the ten largest hold 13%. On this clonotype: Its target is not known.

The CDR3 length is 17 residues. Germline V gene sequence: CDR1 MGHDK, CDR2 SYGVNS. Between the trimmed V and J ends, which lost 3 bases and 8 bases, there was a span of 25 bases. Study-wide findings and caveats: The authors proposed limited new T cell recruitment per seasonal influenza vaccination.

Sequences were derived from PBMCs from blood, sampled roughly 24 months after vaccination. The chain links TRBV25-1 to TRBJ1-2; possibly TRBD1 for D (5 bases). The TCR originated in a man between 50 and 69 years old who received an inactivated influenza vaccine. This CDR3 reads CASSDSARDLLTGGYTF. The CDR3 DNA is TGTGCCAGCAGTGATTCAGCCAGGGACCTTTTAACTGGAGGCTACACCTTC.